This passage covers 21 T cell receptor beta chains from one sample sequenced in a study of a mutant IDH1 vaccine in newly diagnosed glioma. No antigen has been identified for these receptors. The repertoire was sequenced with immunoSEQ multiplex PCR; TCRdb's copy has only in-frame clones and lacks some. This sample carries under 60,000 clones, 75% to 85% of them seen once, and the ten largest clones take 12%. The time point: week 35, safety follow-up. Every vaccination contained 300 ug of the mutant IDH1 20-mer peptide and was paired with topical imiquimod. Source: PBMCs, taken from a glioma patient whose treatment included an IDH1 peptide vaccine. These receptors were collected from a man aged 40-50 years with glioma.

The chain uses TRBV9 and TRBJ2-1; tentatively, D is TRBD1 or TRBD2 (5 bases each). The CDR3 has 16 amino acids. V lost 3 bases and J lost 5, with 18 bases in between. Germline CDR1 and CDR2: SGDLS and YYNGEE. The CDR3 region has the DNA TGTGCCAGCAGCGCCCGCCGGGACCCCCGGGACAATGAGCAGTTCTTC. Translation gives CASSARRDPRDNEQFF.

CDR3 nucleotides: TGTGCCAGCAGTAGATGGGGGAGAGGCACAGATACGCAGTATTTT. Its protein product is CASSRWGRGTDTQYF. This chain uses TRBV5-4 with TRBJ2-3; D is tentatively TRBD1 or TRBD2 (5 bases each). This CDR3 is 15 amino acids long. Germline V gene sequence: CDR1 SGHNT, CDR2 YYREEE (reference sequence). The V end lost 5 bases, the J end lost 1 base, and 14 bases lay between the germline ends.

Only one count was recorded for this clone. The CDR3 sequence is CASSSLDRGSEAFF. In DNA, the CDR3 is TGTGCCAGCAGTTCCCTCGACAGGGGCTCTGAAGCTTTCTTT. This chain links TRBV27 with TRBJ1-1; 8 bases are shared with TRBD1. V was clipped by 4 bases and J by 6 bases; unmatched bases: 7. Germline CDR1 is MNHEY and CDR2 is SMNVEV (reference sequence). The CDR3 spans 14 residues.

The CDR3 spells CASSISGELFF. CDR3 bases: TGTGCCAGTAGTATCTCCGGGGAGCTGTTTTTT. The chain has TRBV19 and TRBJ2-2; D is unclear. This CDR3 spans 11 amino acids. Germline CDR1 LNHDA, CDR2 SQIVND (reference sequence). V lost 3 bases to trimming and J lost 6 bases, with 2 bases between them.

The chain combines TRBV29-1 with TRBJ2-1; D is undetermined. Per germline, CDR1 SQVTM and CDR2 ANQGSEA. Trimming removed 1 base at V and 8 bases at J, with 6 bases between. CDR3 length: 11 residues. The CDR3: CSVEVGDEQFF. The CDR3 DNA reads TGCAGCGTTGAAGTTGGGGATGAGCAGTTCTTC.

A few counts support this clone. This chain connects TRBV9 to TRBJ2-1; maybe TRBD2 (5 bases). The CDR3 sequence is 15 residues long. The ends were cut back, 4 bases at V and 5 bases at J, with 16 bases in the middle. Germline loops: CDR1 SGDLS, CDR2 YYNGEE. CDR3 nucleotide sequence: TGTGCCAGCAGCCTAACTAGAGCCTCAAACAATGAGCAGTTCTTC. Translated: CASSLTRASNNEQFF.

The chain carries TRBV6-1 and TRBJ1-4; a weak D match, TRBD1 (5 bases). The CDR3 length is 17 residues. V was pared by 2 bases and J by 0 bases, with 13 bases between. From germline, CDR1 is MNHNS and CDR2 SASEGT. This chain's CDR3 is CASSENRLVATNEKLFF. The CDR3 nucleotides read TGTGCCAGCAGTGAAAACAGGCTAGTTGCAACTAATGAAAAACTGTTTTTT.

The V and J genes are TRBV7-9 and TRBJ2-3; 9 nucleotides line up with TRBD1. CDR1 is SEHNR and CDR2 is FQNEAQ in the germline V gene (reference sequence). V dropped 6 bases and J dropped 6; count of bases not matched to a gene: 10. The CDR3 consists of 15 residues. The CDR3 is CASSPGQGVRDTQYF. CDR3 DNA sequence: TGTGCCAGCAGTCCGGGACAGGGTGTCCGGGATACGCAGTATTTT.

The V call is TRBV9, the J call TRBJ2-1; TRBD2 agrees at 14 bases. This CDR3 has 16 residues. CDR1 and CDR2 from the germline V gene are SGDLS and YYNGEE. J was trimmed by 7 bases and V by 3 bases; bases with no gene match: 6. In DNA form, the CDR3 reads TGTGCCAGCAGCGGTTCACGGACTAGCGGGGGGAATGAGCAGTTCTTC. It specifies CASSGSRTSGGNEQFF.

This clone was seen a single time. The V gene is TRBV7-9, the J gene TRBJ2-1, with 12 bases fitting TRBD2. CDR1 and CDR2 (germline): SEHNR, FQNEAQ (reference sequence). The J segment lost 5 bases and the V segment lost 1 base, leaving 3 bases of the junction unmatched. CDR3 length: 16 amino acids. The CDR3, as DNA: TGTGCCAGCAGCTTAGGTCTAGCGGGAGGGGACAATGAGCAGTTCTTC. Amino acid sequence: CASSLGLAGGDNEQFF.

This sequence joins TRBV7-8 and TRBJ2-7; 7 bases agree with TRBD2. The CDR3 is 13 amino acids. Losses at the gene ends were 5 bases for V and 7 bases for J; bases not matched to a gene: 8. The germline V gene encodes CDR1 SGHVS and CDR2 FQNEAQ. CDR3 sequence (DNA): TGTGCCAGCAGCCCCGCGGGGGTTTGGGAGCAGTACGTC. This translates into CASSPAGVWEQYV.

This clone was detected only once. This rearrangement joins TRBV27 to TRBJ1-1; no clear D. The germline V gene encodes CDR1 MNHEY and CDR2 SMNVEV (reference sequence). Trimming removed 5 bases from V and 3 bases from J, with 13 bases in between. The CDR3 runs to 14 residues. The CDR3 nucleotides are TGTGCCAGCAGTCCATCCGACCGGGACACTGAAGCTTTCTTT. Translation gives CASSPSDRDTEAFF.

J is TRBJ1-5 and V is TRBV15, with TRBD1 as a possible D gene (6 bases). The V gene lost 3 bases and the J gene lost 6 bases, with 12 bases spanning the gap. CDR1 is LNHNV and CDR2 is YYDKDF in the germline V gene (reference sequence). The CDR3 runs 14 residues. CDR3 amino acids: CATSSRQAGQPQHF. As DNA, the CDR3 is TGTGCCACCAGCAGCAGACAGGCGGGTCAGCCCCAGCATTTT.

The chain links TRBV5-1 to TRBJ2-7; the match to TRBD1 covers 9 bases. Germline lookup yields CDR1 SGHRS and CDR2 YFSETQ. This CDR3 region has 15 residues. J lost 4 bases, V lost 3 bases, and 8 bases had no gene match. The CDR3 region is CASSSSPGTGYEQYF. The CDR3 DNA reads TGCGCCAGCAGCTCGTCTCCCGGGACAGGGTACGAGCAGTACTTC.

The chain couples TRBV7-8 to TRBJ1-5; 7 bases match TRBD1. Germline trimming cut 5 bases from V and 0 bases from J; bases unmatched to any gene: 13. The CDR3 totals 18 residues. Germline CDR1 is SGHVS and CDR2 is FQNEAQ. CDR3 sequence reads: CASSKGQAAVISNQPQHF. In nucleotides, the CDR3 is TGTGCCAGCAGCAAAGGACAGGCGGCGGTTATTAGCAATCAGCCCCAGCATTTT.

The chain is built from TRBV11-2 and TRBJ1-1; D is unresolved. Between the trimmed V and J ends, which lost 4 bases and 1 base, there was a span of 7 bases. The CDR3 is 13 residues long. Germline CDR1 reads SGHAT; CDR2 reads FQNNGV. CDR3 sequence (DNA): TGTGCCAGCAGCTGGGGTAGGAACACTGAAGCTTTCTTT. Amino acids: CASSWGRNTEAFF.

This chain links TRBV18 with TRBJ2-7; D is tentatively TRBD1 or TRBD2 (5 bases each). In germline, CDR1 is KGHSH, CDR2 LQKENI. V lost 0 bases to trimming and J lost 7 bases, with 13 bases between them. The CDR3 totals 14 residues. In nucleotides, the CDR3 is TGTGCCAGCTCACCACCGGGACGGCCGGGGGAGCAGTACGTC. It is translated as CASSPPGRPGEQYV.

This chain links TRBV4-2 with TRBJ2-1; D may correspond to TRBD1 or TRBD2 (6 bases each). The CDR3 totals 16 residues. V was trimmed by 3 bases and J by 8 bases, leaving 20 bases between them. Germline CDR1 is LGHNA and CDR2 is YNFKEQ. DNA for the CDR3: TGTGCCAGCAGCCAGAGGGGGGCTAGCATGTTCGATGAGCAGTTCTTC. Translation: CASSQRGASMFDEQFF.

Only one count was recorded for this clone. This rearrangement joins TRBV4-1 to TRBJ2-2, with TRBD2 matching over 8 bases. The CDR3 is made up of 15 amino acids. V lost 0 bases and J lost 5; bases outside the gene matches: 2. The germline V gene has CDR1 MGHRA and CDR2 YSYEKL. Here the CDR3 DNA reads TGCGCCAGCAGCCAAGAACAGCGGGAGACCGGGGAGCTGTTTTTT. As protein: CASSQEQRETGELFF.

The chain carries TRBV29-1 and TRBJ1-2, with TRBD1 matching 8 bases. V was pared by 1 base and J by 2 bases, with 0 bases of the junction left unmatched. Looked up from germline, CDR1 is SQVTM and CDR2 is ANQGSEA. The CDR3 has 13 amino acids. The CDR3 region is CSVEGTGNYGYTF. As DNA, the CDR3 is TGCAGCGTTGAAGGGACAGGGAACTATGGCTACACCTTC.

The V call is TRBV4-1, the J call TRBJ2-5; D may be TRBD2 (6 bases). V dropped 1 base and J dropped 3 bases, with 18 bases sitting between them. This CDR3 has 17 residues. Germline V gives CDR1 MGHRA, CDR2 YSYEKL. The chain's CDR3 is CASSQVLAREEKETQYF. CDR3 nucleotide sequence: TGCGCCAGCAGCCAAGTGCTAGCGAGAGAAGAAAAAGAGACCCAGTACTTC.